This T cell receptor (beta chain) comes out of a study of response to subunit inactivated influenza vaccine. TCRdb fed the RT-PCR reads into MiXCR, producing one record per CDR3 protein. The sample contains some 570,000 distinct CDR3 sequences, around 11% of which appear only once. The CDR3 covers 14 residues. Germline loops: CDR1 MNHEY, CDR2 SMNVEV (reference sequence). The V end was cut by 7 bases, the J end by 0 bases, with 10 bases between. The data also belong to a second study, concerning T cells expressing NK-cell markers. That publication notes: Template switching by 5'RACE with UMIs generated the TCR beta cDNA. With respect to HCMV, most of the eight sequenced donors were seropositive, and one was seronegative.

Here the sequenced sample was PBMCs from blood, taken on the day of vaccination. The chain employs TRBV27 and TRBJ2-1, with D possibly matching TRBD1 (5 bases). This receptor was obtained from a man in his fifties who received an inactivated influenza vaccine. The chain's CDR3 is CASKGHDSYNEQFF. The CDR3 region has the DNA TGTGCCAGCAAAGGACACGACTCCTACAATGAGCAGTTCTTC.